The 27 T cell receptor beta chains listed next were all sequenced from one sample in a study of monozygotic twins with inflammatory bowel disease. TCRdb derives one entry per CDR3 protein from the 5' RACE reads, leaving out DNA. This listing includes some 400,000 distinct CDR3 sequences. Sequenced sample: blood. These receptor sequences come from a human donor with ulcerative colitis or Crohn's disease, or a healthy co-twin of an affected twin (not recorded which).

The chain uses TRBV20-1 and TRBJ2-1; the D call from TCRdb, TRBD1, cannot be confirmed without DNA. CDR1 is DFQATT, CDR2 SNEGSKA, per germline (reference sequence). CDR3 length equals 15 residues. Here the CDR3 reads CSARRGQAKGDEQFF.

The gene calls are TRBV19 and TRBJ1-5; TCRdb names TRBD1, which stays unverified in the absence of DNA. CDR1 and CDR2 from the germline V gene are LNHDA and SQIVND (reference sequence). The CDR3 is 13 residues long. The CDR3 loop is CASSGQDNQPQHF.

The J gene is TRBJ2-1, the V gene TRBV12-3 or TRBV12-4; absent DNA, TCRdb's TRBD1 call cannot be checked. This CDR3 has 12 amino acids. The chain's CDR3 is CASSSTGGEQFF.

This chain joins TRBV7-9 and TRBJ2-1. The germline CDR1 and CDR2 sequences are SEHNR and FQNEAQ (reference sequence). This CDR3 contains 14 residues. This CDR3 is CASLMGGGYNEQFF.

This chain joins TRBV6-6 and TRBJ2-7; absent DNA, TCRdb's TRBD1 call cannot be checked. Looked up from germline, CDR1 is MNHNY and CDR2 is SVGAGI (reference sequence). The CDR3 spans 14 residues. The CDR3 sequence: CASSSGQAKHEQYF.

The rearrangement uses TRBV10-3 and TRBJ1-2; TCRdb calls TRBD1, which cannot be checked without DNA. Germline V gene sequence: CDR1 ENHRY, CDR2 SYGVKD. The CDR3 totals 15 residues. CDR3 amino acids: CAISEPADRVGGYTF.

J is TRBJ2-3 and V is TRBV28; lacking DNA, the TRBD2 call made by TCRdb goes unchecked. CDR1 is MDHEN, CDR2 SYDVKM, per germline. This CDR3 has 14 amino acids. CDR3 amino acids: CASSLAGFTDTQYF.

The chain combines TRBV18 with TRBJ2-1. The CDR3 consists of 16 residues. CDR1 and CDR2 from the germline V gene are KGHSH and LQKENI. The CDR3 here is CASSPPGGSNSNEQFF.

V is TRBV5-1 and J is TRBJ2-2. Per the germline V gene, CDR1 is SGHRS and CDR2 is YFSETQ. The CDR3 runs to 13 residues. The CDR3: CASSLPLSGELFF.

The chain carries TRBV2 and TRBJ1-2; without DNA, the TCRdb call of TRBD1 cannot be checked. Per germline, CDR1 SNHLY and CDR2 FYNNEI. There are 13 residues in the CDR3. The CDR3 sequence is CASKGPGDYGYTF. The whole variable domain, remainder taken from reference TRBV2 and TRBJ1-2, is EPEVTQTPSHQVTQMGQEVILRCVPISNHLYFYWYRQILGQKVEFLVSFYNNEISEKSEIFDDQFSVERPDGSNFTLKIRSTKLEDSAMYFCASKGPGDYGYTFGSGTRLTVV.

V gene TRBV7-9 combines with J gene TRBJ1-4; TCRdb names TRBD1, which stays unverified in the absence of DNA. This CDR3 comprises 14 residues. The germline gives CDR1 SEHNR, CDR2 FQNEAQ (reference sequence). CDR3: CASSFRETNEKLFF.

The rearrangement uses TRBV5-6 and TRBJ2-7; TCRdb calls TRBD2, which cannot be checked without DNA. Per germline, CDR1 SGHDT and CDR2 YYEEEE. There are 14 residues in the CDR3. CDR3 residues: CASREGFTSYEQYF. Full variable domain (remainder filled in from reference TRBV5-6 and TRBJ2-7): DAGVTQSPTHLIKTRGQQVTLRCSPKSGHDTVSWYQQALGQGPQFIFQYYEEEERQRGNFPDRFSGHQFPNYSSELNVNALLLGDSALYLCASREGFTSYEQYFGPGTRLTVT.

CDR3 sequence: CAIRGTGDEKLFF. The genes are TRBV10-3 and TRBJ1-4; lacking DNA, the TRBD1 call made by TCRdb goes unchecked. The length of the CDR3 is 13 residues. CDR1 and CDR2 from the germline V gene are ENHRY and SYGVKD.

The V and J genes are TRBV20-1 and TRBJ2-1. Per germline, CDR1 DFQATT and CDR2 SNEGSKA (reference sequence). The CDR3 extends over 11 amino acids. CDR3 loop: CSARWVDEQFF.

V usage is TRBV29-1 and J usage is TRBJ1-2; TCRdb's D gene call, TRBD1, goes unchecked for lack of DNA. CDR1 and CDR2 (germline): SQVTM, ANQGSEA. The CDR3 sequence is 14 residues long. The CDR3: CSVLRQGLDYGYTF.

The chain carries TRBV11-2 and TRBJ2-1; TCRdb lists TRBD2, though no DNA is available to test this call. The CDR3 covers 19 residues. Germline lookup yields CDR1 SGHAT and CDR2 FQNNGV. CDR3 amino acids: CASSSTGTSGSTLYNEQFF. The full variable domain, with the rest looked up from reference TRBV11-2 and TRBJ2-1, is EAGVAQSPRYKIIEKRQSVAFWCNPISGHATLYWYQQILGQGPKLLIQFQNNGVVDDSQLPKDRFSAERLKGVDSTLKIQPAKLEDSAVYLCASSSTGTSGSTLYNEQFFGPGTRLTVL.

The chain employs TRBV20-1 and TRBJ2-4; TCRdb's D call, TRBD1, is unchecked because there is no DNA. Germline CDR1 is DFQATT and CDR2 is SNEGSKA (reference sequence). The CDR3 sequence is 14 residues long. CDR3 residues: CSVSDWGAKNIQYF.

The chain has TRBV5-1 and TRBJ1-1. This CDR3 contains 15 residues. CDR1 SGHRS and CDR2 YFSETQ come from the germline V gene. CDR3 sequence reads: CASSPSASMNTEAFF.

This sequence joins TRBV5-4 and TRBJ2-1; TCRdb picks TRBD1, but there is no DNA to check that call. The CDR3 is 15 residues long. Germline V CDR1 and CDR2: SGHNT, YYREEE (reference sequence). CDR3 residues: CASSLPGPGDNEQFF.

The chain employs TRBV18 and TRBJ1-6; TCRdb names TRBD1, which stays unverified in the absence of DNA. There are 15 residues in the CDR3. In germline, CDR1 is KGHSH, CDR2 LQKENI. This chain's CDR3 is CASSPDRVDNSPLHF.

The chain has TRBV20-1 and TRBJ2-2. From germline, CDR1 is DFQATT and CDR2 SNEGSKA (reference sequence). The CDR3 runs 15 residues. The CDR3 here is CSARWAGYTAGELFF.

The chain links TRBV7-3 to TRBJ2-1; TCRdb gives TRBD1 as the D gene, but with no DNA this cannot be confirmed. The length of the CDR3 is 16 residues. Germline CDR1 and CDR2: SGHTA and FQGTGA. CDR3 in amino acids: CASSSPGTAKYNEQFF.

The chain uses TRBV5-1 and TRBJ2-3; TCRdb gives TRBD1 as the D gene, but with no DNA this cannot be confirmed. Germline V gene data show CDR1 as SGHRS and CDR2 as YFSETQ. This CDR3 is 13 amino acids long. The CDR3 loop reads CASSNRVTDTQYF.

This sequence joins TRBV6-2 or TRBV6-3 and TRBJ2-2; no DNA is available, so the TRBD1 call from TCRdb remains unchecked. This CDR3 has 16 residues. Germline V gives CDR1 MNHEY, CDR2 SVGEGT. The CDR3 here is CAARDNHRGGTGELFF.

The CDR3 loop reads CSARVRYGYTF. The chain joins TRBV20-1 to TRBJ1-2. The germline CDR1 and CDR2 sequences are DFQATT and SNEGSKA (reference sequence). The CDR3 is made up of 11 amino acids.

The rearrangement joins TRBV7-2 to TRBJ2-5; TCRdb outputs TRBD2, but without DNA this stays unchecked. The CDR3 has 16 amino acids. CDR1 SGHTA and CDR2 FQGNSA come from the germline V gene. CDR3 residues: CASSPSRGWLSETQYF.

This chain uses TRBV6-1 with TRBJ1-3; TCRdb's D call, TRBD1, is unchecked because there is no DNA. The CDR3 length is 18 residues. Germline V gives CDR1 MNHNS, CDR2 SASEGT. This CDR3 is CASSEAREWVAETFTIYF.